What follows is one T cell receptor beta chain and its context. The antigen remains unidentified. The CDR3 loop spans 14 amino acids. V lost 5 bases to trimming and J lost 5 bases, with 14 bases between them. Germline V gene lookup returns CDR1 MNHEY and CDR2 SMNVEV (reference sequence). The sample belongs to a study of T cell repertoires in aging, cancer and after chemotherapy. The overall study: Donors were grouped into six age bands spanning 30 or younger through 70 or older. Healthy donor repertoires were recorded over several months to years and showed clear clonal overlap.

Notes on the study in general: Age-matched healthy donors had significantly more diverse, less clonal blood TCR repertoires than untreated cancer patients. Healthy donors lost TCR diversity with age mainly through richness, cancer patients through richness and evenness.

Amplification of TCR beta used genomic DNA extracted from peripheral blood. A mixed TRB-A/B primer pool amplified rearranged TRB by multiplex touch-down PCR. Using its own MiXCR run on the multiplex PCR reads, TCRdb lists one record per CDR3 protein. The sample includes around 10,000 distinct CDR3 sequences, over 25% of them seen just once. The source is a human donor in good health. The donor label of this sample is uncertain. Sequencing input: blood. The J gene is TRBJ2-3, the V gene TRBV27; the D gene is possibly TRBD1 (5 bases). The CDR3 bases are TGTGCCAGCAGTACGGACATCTGGAGAGATACGCAGTATTTT. This encodes CASSTDIWRDTQYF.